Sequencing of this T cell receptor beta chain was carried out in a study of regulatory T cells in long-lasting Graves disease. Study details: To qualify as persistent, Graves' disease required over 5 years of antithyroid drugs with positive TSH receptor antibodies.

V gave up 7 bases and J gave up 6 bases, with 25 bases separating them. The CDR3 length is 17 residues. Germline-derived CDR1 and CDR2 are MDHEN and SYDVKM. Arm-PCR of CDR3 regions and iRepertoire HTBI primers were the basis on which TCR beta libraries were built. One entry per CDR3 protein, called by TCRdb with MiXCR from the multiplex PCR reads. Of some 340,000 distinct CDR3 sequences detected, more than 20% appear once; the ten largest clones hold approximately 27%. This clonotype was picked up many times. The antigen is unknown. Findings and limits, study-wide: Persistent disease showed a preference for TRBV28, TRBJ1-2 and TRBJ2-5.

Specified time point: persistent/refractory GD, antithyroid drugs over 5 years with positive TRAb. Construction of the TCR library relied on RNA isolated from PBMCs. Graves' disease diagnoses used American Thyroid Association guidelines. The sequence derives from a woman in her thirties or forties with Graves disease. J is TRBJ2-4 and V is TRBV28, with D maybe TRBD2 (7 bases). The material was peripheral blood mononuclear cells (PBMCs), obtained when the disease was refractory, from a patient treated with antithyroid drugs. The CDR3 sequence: CASTISVRGAGLNIQYF. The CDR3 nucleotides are TGTGCCAGCACTATCTCTGTACGGGGGGCTGGGCTAAACATTCAGTACTTC.